The rows below give T cell receptor beta chains drawn from one sample of a study of blood T cell repertoires in COVID-19. TCRdb's copy holds only in-frame clones and misses some; the assay was immunoSEQ multiplex PCR. The sample lists roughly 250,000 clones, approximately 90% seen once, with under 3% in the top ten. Sequencing used PBMCs or T cells enriched from blood (not recorded which). The receptors here all came from a woman between 40 and 50 years old with acute COVID-19. Both conserved end residues are part of each CDR3. D genes are given only for firm matches. For some rows the clone size is stated as once, few or many, or as a class when expanded; others skip it.

CDR3aa,CDR3nt,d_gene,abundance,v_gene,j_gene
CASSLGVRVSGANVLTF,TGTGCCAGCAGCTTAGGAGTCAGGGTCTCTGGGGCCAACGTCCTGACTTTC,-,-,TRBV11-2,TRBJ2-6
CASSHRDRGLSRPQHF,TGTGCCAGCAGCCACCGGGACAGGGGGTTGAGTAGGCCCCAGCATTTT,TRBD1,-,TRBV28,TRBJ1-5
CASSLEGEGYGYTF,TGCGCCAGCAGCTTAGAAGGGGAAGGCTATGGCTACACCTTC,-,once,TRBV5-1,TRBJ1-2
CASATGTGKTNQPQHF,TGTGCCAGCGCGACCGGGACTGGTAAAACTAATCAGCCCCAGCATTTT,-,once,TRBV18,TRBJ1-5
CASSLGDGGGYEQYF,TGTGCCAGCAGCTTAGGAGACGGAGGCGGCTACGAGCAGTACTTC,-,-,TRBV11-2,TRBJ2-7
CASSGSTSGATLSTDTQYF,TGTGCCAGCAGCGGATCCACTAGCGGGGCCACCCTGAGCACAGATACGCAGTATTTT,TRBD2,-,TRBV7-9,TRBJ2-3
CASSYSVAGELFF,TGTGCCAGCAGTTATTCTGTAGCCGGGGAGCTGTTTTTT,-,-,TRBV6-5,TRBJ2-2
CASSEADDRAYGYTF,TGTGCCAGCAGTGAAGCGGACGACAGGGCCTATGGCTACACCTTC,TRBD1,-,TRBV6-1,TRBJ1-2
CASSRRAVGTDTQYF,TGTGCCAGCAGCAGGAGGGCCGTCGGCACAGATACGCAGTATTTT,-,-,TRBV7-3,TRBJ2-3
CASSLGTGFQPGNTIYF,TGTGCCAGCAGCCTTGGGACAGGGTTTCAGCCTGGAAACACCATATATTTT,TRBD1,-,TRBV4-2,TRBJ1-3
CASSRRLAEIEQFF,TGTGCCAGCAGCCGAAGACTAGCGGAGATCGAGCAGTTCTTC,TRBD2,few,TRBV3-1/TRBV3-2,TRBJ2-1
CASSPDKYEQYF,TGTGCCAGCAGTCCCGACAAGTACGAGCAGTACTTC,-,-,TRBV7-9,TRBJ2-7
CASSLTSRTGEQFF,TGTGCCAGCAGTCTAACCTCTAGGACTGGTGAGCAGTTCTTC,-,-,TRBV27,TRBJ2-1
CASGKRGDLYNEQFF,TGTGCCAGCGGCAAGCGGGGAGACCTCTACAATGAGCAGTTCTTC,TRBD2,-,TRBV11-2,TRBJ2-1
CASRPGYRRHYNSPLHF,TGTGCCAGCAGACCTGGTTATAGAAGACATTATAATTCACCCCTCCACTTT,-,-,TRBV6-2/TRBV6-3,TRBJ1-6
CASRKTGTANNEQFF,TGCGCCAGCAGAAAGACGGGGACAGCTAACAATGAGCAGTTCTTC,TRBD1,-,TRBV5-1,TRBJ2-1
CASSLVWGSYGYTF,TGTGCCAGCAGCTTAGTCTGGGGCAGTTATGGCTACACCTTC,-,-,TRBV7-8,TRBJ1-2
CATSRDPVSGIDQETQYF,TGTGCCACCAGCAGAGATCCCGTAAGCGGGATAGATCAAGAGACCCAGTACTTC,TRBD2,-,TRBV15,TRBJ2-5
CASSLDGAGRYEQYF,TGTGCCAGCAGCTTAGATGGGGCCGGACGCTACGAGCAGTACTTC,-,-,TRBV7-8,TRBJ2-7
CATEGGQRNEQFF,TGTGCCACCGAAGGGGGCCAACGGAATGAGCAGTTCTTC,TRBD1,-,TRBV24-1,TRBJ2-1
CASSIIGVNYGYTF,TGTGCCAGCAGTATTATAGGGGTTAACTATGGCTACACCTTC,-,-,TRBV28,TRBJ1-2
CASSIRQGRNEKLFF,TGTGCCAGTAGTATCCGGCAGGGTAGAAATGAAAAACTGTTTTTT,-,-,TRBV19,TRBJ1-4
CATSAGKGNIQYF,TGTGCCACCAGCGCCGGGAAAGGGAACATTCAGTACTTC,-,-,TRBV24-1,TRBJ2-4
CASSFRNTGELFF,TGTGCCAGCAGTTTTAGGAACACCGGGGAGCTGTTTTTT,-,-,TRBV12-3/TRBV12-4,TRBJ2-2
CASSLSLAGAETGELFF,TGTGCTAGCAGCTTAAGCCTAGCGGGGGCAGAGACCGGGGAGCTGTTTTTT,TRBD2,-,TRBV7-7,TRBJ2-2
CASSSTGLAGGNTQYF,TGTGCCAGCAGCTCCACGGGACTAGCGGGGGGTAATACGCAGTATTTT,TRBD2,once,TRBV7-8,TRBJ2-3
CASSPMASSYNEQFF,TGTGCCAGCTCACCAATGGCCAGCTCCTACAATGAGCAGTTCTTC,-,-,TRBV18,TRBJ2-1
CASRPNRVESTEAFF,TGTGCCAGCAGGCCTAACAGGGTGGAGAGCACTGAAGCTTTCTTT,-,-,TRBV6-5,TRBJ1-1